These T cell receptor beta chains were read from a single sample in a study of T cells in Graves' hyperthyroidism and ophthalmopathy. TCRdb re-analysed the multiplex PCR reads in MiXCR, keeping a single row per CDR3 protein. The repertoire consists of about 290,000 distinct CDR3 sequences, with 10% to 15% occurring once and the leading ten covering around 7.9%. The specimen sequenced was blood. These receptor sequences come from a woman in her 30s with Graves' hyperthyroidism that later progressed to Graves' ophthalmopathy. The CDR3 runs from the conserved cysteine through the conserved F or W. Each record gives: D gene, J gene, clone size, V gene, CDR3 protein, CDR3 DNA. D genes are given only for firm matches. Clone sizes are given selectively: once, few, many, or a class where the clone is expanded.

>TRBD2|TRBJ2-7|many|TRBV6-1
CASSAFSGGSYEQYF
TGTGCCAGCAGTGCCTTCTCGGGGGGCTCCTACGAGCAGTACTTC
>-|TRBJ1-5|many|TRBV28
CASSPLGNNQPQHF
TGTGCCAGCAGTCCCCTCGGGAACAATCAGCCCCAGCATTTT
>TRBD2|TRBJ2-7|many|TRBV20-1
CSAQTSEPYEQYF
TGCAGTGCCCAGACTAGCGAACCCTACGAGCAGTACTTC
>-|TRBJ1-1|many|TRBV18
CASSLEPAQNTEAFF
TGTGCCAGCTCACTAGAACCAGCTCAGAACACTGAAGCTTTCTTT
>-|TRBJ2-5|many|TRBV28
CASSRVSRMGETQYF
TGTGCCAGCAGCCGAGTATCAAGGATGGGGGAGACCCAGTACTTC
>TRBD2|TRBJ2-3|many|TRBV4-3
CASSQEGLALADTQYF
TGCGCCAGCAGCCAAGAGGGACTAGCCCTGGCAGATACGCAGTATTTT
>TRBD1|TRBJ2-7|many|TRBV20-1
CSAPDRVSYEQYF
TGCAGTGCCCCGGACAGGGTGTCCTACGAGCAGTACTTC
>-|TRBJ1-4|-|TRBV6-1
CASSIGGGKEKLFF
TGTGCCAGCAGTATCGGCGGAGGAAAAGAAAAACTGTTTTTT
>TRBD2|TRBJ2-7|many|TRBV27
CASSLSGSAEQYF
TGTGCCAGCAGTTTAAGCGGGAGTGCCGAGCAGTACTTC
>TRBD1|TRBJ2-1|many|TRBV12-3/TRBV12-4
CASSHPGQGINEQFF
TGTGCCAGCAGTCACCCGGGACAGGGGATTAATGAGCAGTTCTTC
>TRBD2|TRBJ2-4|many|TRBV20-1
CSASAGGSKNIQYF
TGCAGTGCTAGTGCGGGGGGGTCCAAAAACATTCAGTACTTC
>TRBD2|TRBJ2-2|many|TRBV5-1
CASSLAASRETTGELFF
TGCGCCAGCAGCTTGGCGGCATCGCGGGAGACCACCGGGGAGCTGTTTTTT
>-|TRBJ2-7|-|TRBV14
CASSQSSEQYF
TGTGCCAGCAGCCAATCGAGCGAGCAGTACTTC
>-|TRBJ2-5|many|TRBV27
CASSSRQPQETQYF
TGTGCCAGCAGTTCGAGACAGCCCCAAGAGACCCAGTACTTC
>-|TRBJ2-3|many|TRBV4-3
CASSQDRFPTDTQYF
TGCGCCAGCAGCCAAGATAGGTTCCCCACAGATACGCAGTATTTT
>TRBD2|TRBJ2-7|many|TRBV11-2
CASSLRLALSYEQYF
TGTGCCAGCAGCTTAAGACTAGCGCTATCCTACGAGCAGTACTTC
>TRBD1|TRBJ2-7|-|TRBV5-1
CASRLQGALYEQYF
TGCGCCAGCAGATTACAGGGGGCCCTCTACGAGCAGTACTTC
>-|TRBJ2-3|many|TRBV13
CASSPPRWETTDTQYF
TGTGCCAGCAGCCCACCCCGTTGGGAAACCACAGATACGCAGTATTTT
>-|TRBJ2-7|-|TRBV6-1
CASREGNLYEQYF
TGTGCCAGCAGAGAGGGGAACCTCTACGAGCAGTACTTC
>-|TRBJ1-1|few|TRBV2
CVTNRGDWGTEAFF
TGTGTCACAAATAGGGGGGACTGGGGTACTGAAGCTTTCTTT
>TRBD2|TRBJ2-1|-|TRBV27
CASSPTSGNYNEQFF
TGTGCCAGCAGTCCGACTAGCGGGAACTACAATGAGCAGTTCTTC
>-|TRBJ2-7|many|TRBV30
CAWSVGPREQYF
TGTGCCTGGAGCGTCGGGCCCCGCGAGCAGTACTTC
>-|TRBJ2-3|few|TRBV9
CASSVGTAADTQYF
TGTGCCAGCAGCGTAGGCACAGCCGCAGATACGCAGTATTTT
>TRBD2|TRBJ2-7|many|TRBV6-2/TRBV6-3
CAREPGHTWAAGGPSSYEQYF
TGTGCCAGGGAGCCGGGACACACTTGGGCAGCGGGAGGACCCTCTTCCTACGAGCAGTACTTC
>-|TRBJ2-3|-|TRBV10-3
CAIGGLGGTDTQYF
TGTGCCATCGGGGGGCTAGGCGGCACAGATACGCAGTATTTT
>-|TRBJ1-5|few|TRBV4-2
CASSQSELNQPQHF
TGTGCCAGCAGCCAATCCGAACTCAATCAGCCCCAGCATTTT
>TRBD2|TRBJ2-2|many|TRBV7-6
CASSFRVGGGPPGELFF
TGTGCCAGCAGCTTCCGGGTGGGGGGAGGGCCCCCCGGGGAGCTGTTTTTT